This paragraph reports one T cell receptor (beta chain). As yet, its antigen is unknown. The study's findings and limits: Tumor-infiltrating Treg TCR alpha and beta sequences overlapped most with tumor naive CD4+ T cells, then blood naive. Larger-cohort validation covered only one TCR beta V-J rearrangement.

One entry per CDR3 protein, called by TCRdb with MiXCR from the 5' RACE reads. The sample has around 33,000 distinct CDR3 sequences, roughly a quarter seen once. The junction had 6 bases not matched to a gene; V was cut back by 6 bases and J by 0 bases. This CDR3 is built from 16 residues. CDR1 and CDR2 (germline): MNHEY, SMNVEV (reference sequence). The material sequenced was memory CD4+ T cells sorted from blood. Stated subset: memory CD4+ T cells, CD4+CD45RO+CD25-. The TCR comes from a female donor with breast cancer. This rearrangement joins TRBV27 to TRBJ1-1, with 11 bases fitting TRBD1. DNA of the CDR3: TGTGCCAGCAGGATGGGACAGGGGGGCTTGAACACTGAAGCTTTCTTT. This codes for CASRMGQGGLNTEAFF.